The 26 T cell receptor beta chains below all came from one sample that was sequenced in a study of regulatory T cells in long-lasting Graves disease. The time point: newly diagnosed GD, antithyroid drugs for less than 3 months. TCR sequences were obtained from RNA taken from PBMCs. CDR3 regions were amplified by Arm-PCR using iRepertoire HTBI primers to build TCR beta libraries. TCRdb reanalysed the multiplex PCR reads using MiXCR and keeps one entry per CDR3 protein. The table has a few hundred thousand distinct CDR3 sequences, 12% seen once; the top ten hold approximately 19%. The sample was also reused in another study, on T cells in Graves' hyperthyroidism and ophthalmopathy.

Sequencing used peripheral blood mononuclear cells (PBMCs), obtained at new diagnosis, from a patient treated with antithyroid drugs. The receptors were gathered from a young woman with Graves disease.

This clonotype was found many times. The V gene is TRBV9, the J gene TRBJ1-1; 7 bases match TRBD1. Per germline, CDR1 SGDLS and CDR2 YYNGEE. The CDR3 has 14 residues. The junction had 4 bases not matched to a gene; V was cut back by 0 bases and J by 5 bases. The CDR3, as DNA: TGTGCCAGCAGCGTAGAAGCAGGGGGTACTGAAGCTTTCTTT. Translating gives CASSVEAGGTEAFF.

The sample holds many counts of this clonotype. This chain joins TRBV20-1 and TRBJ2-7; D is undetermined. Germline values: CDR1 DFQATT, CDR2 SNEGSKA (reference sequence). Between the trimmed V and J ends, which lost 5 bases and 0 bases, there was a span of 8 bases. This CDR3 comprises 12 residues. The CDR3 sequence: CSADDFSYEQYF. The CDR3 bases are TGCAGTGCTGACGACTTCTCCTACGAGCAGTACTTC.

CDR3: CASSLLVGVGTDTQYF. The CDR3 DNA reads as TGTGCCAGCAGCTTATTGGTAGGGGTGGGCACAGATACGCAGTATTTT. The chain joins TRBV7-6 to TRBJ2-3; D is possibly TRBD1 (5 bases). There are 16 residues in the CDR3. Germline V lookup: CDR1 SGHVS, CDR2 FNYEAQ. The V and J ends lost 2 bases and 1 base respectively, with 13 bases between them.

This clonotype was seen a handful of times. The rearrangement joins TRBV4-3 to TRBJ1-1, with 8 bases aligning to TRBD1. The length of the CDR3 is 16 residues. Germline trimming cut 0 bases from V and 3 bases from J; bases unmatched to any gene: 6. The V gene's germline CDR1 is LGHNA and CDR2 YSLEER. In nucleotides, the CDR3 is TGCGCCAGCAGCCAAGATCTGGCAGGGGGCGACACTGAAGCTTTCTTT. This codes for CASSQDLAGGDTEAFF.

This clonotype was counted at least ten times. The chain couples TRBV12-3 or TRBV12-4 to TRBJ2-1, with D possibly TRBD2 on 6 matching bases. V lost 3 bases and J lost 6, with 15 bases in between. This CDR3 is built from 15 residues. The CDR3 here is CASSFPAGQANEQFF. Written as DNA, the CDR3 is TGTGCCAGCAGTTTCCCAGCGGGTCAGGCCAATGAGCAGTTCTTC.

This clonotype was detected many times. The CDR3 nucleotides read TGCGCCAGCAGCCAATACTCGGACAGCCTCTATGGCTACACCTTC. Residues: CASSQYSDSLYGYTF. This rearrangement joins TRBV5-1 to TRBJ1-2; the D gene is possibly TRBD1 (6 bases). Per germline, CDR1 SGHRS and CDR2 YFSETQ. With 4 bases removed from V and 4 bases from J, the gap between germline ends came to 17 bases. The CDR3 spans 15 residues.

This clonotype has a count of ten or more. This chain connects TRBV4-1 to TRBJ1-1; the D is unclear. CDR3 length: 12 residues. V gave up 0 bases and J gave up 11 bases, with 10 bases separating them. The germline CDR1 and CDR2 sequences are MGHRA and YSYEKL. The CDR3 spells CASSQEGIMAFF. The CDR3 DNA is TGCGCCAGCAGCCAAGAGGGCATCATGGCTTTCTTT.

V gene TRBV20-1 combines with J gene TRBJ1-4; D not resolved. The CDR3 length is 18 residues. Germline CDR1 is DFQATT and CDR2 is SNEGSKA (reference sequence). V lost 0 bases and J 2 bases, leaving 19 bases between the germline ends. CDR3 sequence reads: CSARDTGLEGGTNEKLFF. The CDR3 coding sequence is TGCAGTGCTAGAGACACCGGGCTCGAGGGTGGGACTAATGAAAAACTGTTTTTT.

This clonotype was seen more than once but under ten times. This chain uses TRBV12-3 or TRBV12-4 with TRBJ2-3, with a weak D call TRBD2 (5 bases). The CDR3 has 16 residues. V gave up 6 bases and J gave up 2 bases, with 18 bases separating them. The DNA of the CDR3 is TGTGCCAGCAGCACCCGCGTAGGAGGTTTCACAGATACGCAGTATTTT. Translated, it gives CASSTRVGGFTDTQYF.

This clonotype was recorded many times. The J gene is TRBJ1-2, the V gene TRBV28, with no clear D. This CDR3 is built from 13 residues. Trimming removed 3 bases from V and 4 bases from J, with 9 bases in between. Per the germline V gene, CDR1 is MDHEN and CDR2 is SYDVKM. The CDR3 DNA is TGTGCCAGCAGTTTTTTTAGAGGCTATGGCTACACCTTC. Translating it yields CASSFFRGYGYTF.

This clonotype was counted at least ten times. CDR3 sequence (DNA): TGTGCCAGCAGTCGGAACCTCGGACTAGCGGGAGCGGCGGATACGCAGTATTTT. Translation gives CASSRNLGLAGAADTQYF. The chain couples TRBV12-3 or TRBV12-4 to TRBJ2-3, with 13 positions matching TRBD2. CDR3 length: 18 residues. Germline trimming cut 5 bases from V and 6 bases from J; bases unmatched to any gene: 14.

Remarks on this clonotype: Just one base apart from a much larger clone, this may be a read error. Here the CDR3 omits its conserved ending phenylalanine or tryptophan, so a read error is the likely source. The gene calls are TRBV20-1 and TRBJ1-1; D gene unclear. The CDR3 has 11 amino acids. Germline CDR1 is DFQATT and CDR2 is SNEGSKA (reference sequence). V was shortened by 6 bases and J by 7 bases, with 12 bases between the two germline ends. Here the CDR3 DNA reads TGCAGTGCCCCCCGTGGGTTTGAAGCTTTCTCT. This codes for CSAPRGFEAFS.

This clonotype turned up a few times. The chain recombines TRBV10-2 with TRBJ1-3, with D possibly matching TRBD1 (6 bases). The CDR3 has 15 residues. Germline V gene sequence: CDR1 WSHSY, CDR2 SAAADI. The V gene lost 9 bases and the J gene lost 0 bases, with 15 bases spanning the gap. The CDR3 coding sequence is TGCGCCAGTCGTTCACAGGGTTTCTCTGGAAACACCATATATTTT. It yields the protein CASRSQGFSGNTIYF.

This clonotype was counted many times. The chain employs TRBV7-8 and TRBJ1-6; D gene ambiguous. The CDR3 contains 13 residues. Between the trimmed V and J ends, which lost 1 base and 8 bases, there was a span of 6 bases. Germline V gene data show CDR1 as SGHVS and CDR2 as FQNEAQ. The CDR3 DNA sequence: TGTGCCAGCAGCTTAGAAAAGTATTCACCCCTCCACTTT. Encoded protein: CASSLEKYSPLHF.

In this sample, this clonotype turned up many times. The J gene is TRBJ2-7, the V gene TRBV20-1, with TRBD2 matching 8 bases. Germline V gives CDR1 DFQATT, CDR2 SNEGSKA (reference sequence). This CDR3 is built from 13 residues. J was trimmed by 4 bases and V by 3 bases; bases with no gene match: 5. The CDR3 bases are TGCAGTGCTAGTAGCGGGACCCCATACGAGCAGTACTTC. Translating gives CSASSGTPYEQYF.

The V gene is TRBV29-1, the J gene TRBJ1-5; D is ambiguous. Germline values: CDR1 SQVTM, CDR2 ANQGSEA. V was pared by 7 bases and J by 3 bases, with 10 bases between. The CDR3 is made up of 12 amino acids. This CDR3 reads CSASNFNQPQHF. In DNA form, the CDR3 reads TGCAGCGCTTCTAATTTCAATCAGCCCCAGCATTTT.

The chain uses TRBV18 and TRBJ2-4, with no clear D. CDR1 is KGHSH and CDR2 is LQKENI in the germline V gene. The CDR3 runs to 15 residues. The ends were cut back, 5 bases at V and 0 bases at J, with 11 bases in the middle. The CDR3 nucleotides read TGTGCCAGCTCAGCTCGGGTGGAAGCCAAAAACATTCAGTACTTC. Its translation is CASSARVEAKNIQYF. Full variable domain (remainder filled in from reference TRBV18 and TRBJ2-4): NAGVMQNPRHLVRRRGQEARLRCSPMKGHSHVYWYRQLPEEGLKFMVYLQKENIIDESGMPKERFSAEFPKEGPSILRIQQVVRGDSAAYFCASSARVEAKNIQYFGAGTRLSVL.

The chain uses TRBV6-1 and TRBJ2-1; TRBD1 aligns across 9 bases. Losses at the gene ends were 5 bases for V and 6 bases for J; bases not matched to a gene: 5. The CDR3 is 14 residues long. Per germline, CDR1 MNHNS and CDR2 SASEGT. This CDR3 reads CASSTGTGSNEQFF. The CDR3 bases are TGTGCCAGCAGTACCGGGACAGGGAGCAATGAGCAGTTCTTC.

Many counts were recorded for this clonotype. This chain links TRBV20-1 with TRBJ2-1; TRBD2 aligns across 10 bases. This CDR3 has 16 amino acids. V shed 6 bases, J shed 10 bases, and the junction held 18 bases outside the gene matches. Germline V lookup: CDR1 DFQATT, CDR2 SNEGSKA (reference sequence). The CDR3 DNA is TGCAGTGCGAGCCTAGCGGGGGCCCTTACGGGGTCGGAGCAGTTCTTC. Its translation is CSASLAGALTGSEQFF.

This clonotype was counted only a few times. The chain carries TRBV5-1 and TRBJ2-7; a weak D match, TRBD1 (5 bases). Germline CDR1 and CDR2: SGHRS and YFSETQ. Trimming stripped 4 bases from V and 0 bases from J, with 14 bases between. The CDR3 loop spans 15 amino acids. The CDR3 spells CASSLDRGSSYEQYF. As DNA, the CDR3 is TGCGCCAGCAGCCTAGATAGGGGCAGCTCCTACGAGCAGTACTTC.

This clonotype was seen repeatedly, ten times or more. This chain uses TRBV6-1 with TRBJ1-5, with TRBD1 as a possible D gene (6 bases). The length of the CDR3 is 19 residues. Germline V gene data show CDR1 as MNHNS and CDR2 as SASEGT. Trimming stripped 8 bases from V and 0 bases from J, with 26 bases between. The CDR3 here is CASVPYPQGLLNSNQPQHF. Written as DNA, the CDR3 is TGTGCCAGCGTCCCTTATCCCCAGGGGTTATTGAATAGCAATCAGCCCCAGCATTTT.

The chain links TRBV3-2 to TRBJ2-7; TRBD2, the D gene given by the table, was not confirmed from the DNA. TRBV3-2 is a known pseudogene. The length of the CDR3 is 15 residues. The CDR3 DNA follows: TGTGCCAGCAGCCAAGAAGAGCGGGGGACCACCGTACAGTGCGTC. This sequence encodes CASSQEERGTTVQCV.

CDR3 in amino acids: CSAVPLMGNTEAFF. In DNA, the CDR3 is TGCAGTGCGGTTCCCTTGATGGGGAACACTGAAGCTTTCTTT. The genes are TRBV20-1 and TRBJ1-1; D uncertain. The CDR3 length is 14 residues. Per the germline V gene, CDR1 is DFQATT and CDR2 is SNEGSKA (reference sequence). Trimming took off 6 bases at V and 1 base at J, with 15 bases between the two ends.

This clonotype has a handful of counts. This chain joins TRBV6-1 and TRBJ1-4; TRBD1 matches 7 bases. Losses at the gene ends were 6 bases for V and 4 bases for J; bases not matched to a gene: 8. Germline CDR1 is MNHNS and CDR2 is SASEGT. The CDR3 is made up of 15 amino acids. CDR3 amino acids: CASRGLDRINEKLFF. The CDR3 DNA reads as TGTGCCAGCAGGGGACTGGACAGGATTAATGAAAAACTGTTTTTT.

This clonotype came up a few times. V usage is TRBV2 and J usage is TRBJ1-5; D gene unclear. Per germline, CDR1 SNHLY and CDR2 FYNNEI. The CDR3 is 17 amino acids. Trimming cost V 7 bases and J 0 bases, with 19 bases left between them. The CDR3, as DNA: TGTGCCAGCACTCCCTATACCCCCTTTAATAGCAATCAGCCCCAGCATTTT. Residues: CASTPYTPFNSNQPQHF.

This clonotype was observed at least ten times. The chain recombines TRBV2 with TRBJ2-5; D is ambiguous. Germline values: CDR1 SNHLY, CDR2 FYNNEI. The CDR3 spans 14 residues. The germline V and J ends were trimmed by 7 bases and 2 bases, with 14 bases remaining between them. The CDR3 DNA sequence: TGTGCCAGCAAGAGAAGGCAGGCTCAAGAGACCCAGTACTTC. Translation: CASKRRQAQETQYF. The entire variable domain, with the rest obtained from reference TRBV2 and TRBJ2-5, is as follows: EPEVTQTPSHQVTQMGQEVILRCVPISNHLYFYWYRQILGQKVEFLVSFYNNEISEKSEIFDDQFSVERPDGSNFTLKIRSTKLEDSAMYFCASKRRQAQETQYFGPGTRLLVL.